These 20 T cell receptor beta chains originate from one sample sequenced in a study of CD8+ T cells in alopecia areata. As the sequencing template, cDNA was produced by extracting RNA and reverse transcribing it. Only in-frame clones appear in the TCRdb table, and some are missing; sequencing was by immunoSEQ multiplex PCR. The repertoire has 90,000 to 150,000 clones, around 56% of them found once; the top ten carry roughly 0.5%. Stated treatment: oral pan-JAK inhibitor, 5-10 mg twice daily. The sequencing here drew on CD4+ T cells sorted from blood, taken at week 4, from a patient treated with tofacitinib. The receptors here all came from a human donor with alopecia areata.

The table lists this clone with a few counts. CDR3 residues: CAWSVFREGGYTF. The CDR3 DNA is TGTGCCTGGAGTGTGTTCCGAGAGGGAGGCTACACCTTC. The chain has TRBV30 and TRBJ1-2; D gene ambiguous. Trimming stripped 0 bases from V and 8 bases from J, with 13 bases between. Per the germline V gene, CDR1 is GTSNPN and CDR2 is SVGIG (reference sequence). This CDR3 contains 13 residues. The whole variable domain, remainder taken from reference TRBV30 and TRBJ1-2, is SQTIHQWPATLVQPVGSPLSLECTVEGTSNPNLYWYRQAAGRGLQLLFYSVGIGQISSEVPQNLSASRPQDRQFILSSKKLLLSDSGFYLCAWSVFREGGYTFGSGTRLTVV.

In its sample, this clone was seen once. The chain employs TRBV29-1 and TRBJ2-1; 8 positions match TRBD2. Germline loops: CDR1 SQVTM, CDR2 ANQGSEA. This CDR3 spans 13 amino acids. The CDR3 DNA is TGCAGAGTAGGGACTAGGGTTTCGCATGAGCAGTTCTTC. Residues: CRVGTRVSHEQFF.

The V gene is TRBV18, the J gene TRBJ1-1; 9 bases line up with TRBD1. CDR3 size: 15 residues. Germline CDR1 and CDR2: KGHSH and LQKENI. The V gene end was trimmed by 3 bases and the J gene end by 3 bases; junction bases not matched to a gene: 5. The CDR3 loop reads CASSPGRDRDTEAFF. The CDR3 DNA reads TGTGCCAGCTCACCGGGCCGGGACAGGGACACTGAAGCTTTCTTT.

In its sample, this clone was seen a few times. The chain uses TRBV6-6 and TRBJ1-2; the D is unclear. There are 15 residues in the CDR3. V lost 0 bases, J lost 6 bases, and 14 bases lay in between. The germline CDR1 and CDR2 sequences are MNHNY and SVGAGI (reference sequence). The CDR3 protein is CASSYSGTANNGYTF. Here the CDR3 DNA reads TGTGCCAGCAGTTACTCCGGTACAGCTAATAATGGCTACACCTTC.

Turning to this clone: Other DNA sequences within the sample encode an identical CDR3. The chain carries TRBV29-1 and TRBJ2-3, with 10 bases lining up with TRBD2. With V trimmed by 5 bases and J by 3 bases, 2 bases remained unmatched. The CDR3 extends over 13 amino acids. Germline V gene data show CDR1 as SQVTM and CDR2 as ANQGSEA. The CDR3 DNA sequence: TGCAGCGTTAGCGGGAGGGCAACAGATACGCAGTATTTT. Residues: CSVSGRATDTQYF.

The chain has TRBV5-1 and TRBJ2-7; 10 bases line up with TRBD1. Germline trimming cut 4 bases from V and 4 bases from J; bases unmatched to any gene: 8. Germline V lookup: CDR1 SGHRS, CDR2 YFSETQ. The CDR3 sequence is 15 residues long. The CDR3 sequence: CASSTVGTGAYEQYF. The CDR3 bases are TGCGCCAGCAGCACAGTAGGGACAGGGGCTTACGAGCAGTACTTC.

In this sample, this clone turned up once. This chain joins TRBV6-5 and TRBJ2-1, with 9 bases aligning to TRBD2. This CDR3 has 15 residues. CDR1 MNHEY and CDR2 SVGAGI come from the germline V gene. V trimming: 4 bases; J trimming: 7 bases; junction bases outside the gene matches: 8. CDR3 nucleotides: TGTGCCAGCAGTTCCATAGCGGGAGCCCTTAATGAGCAGTTCTTC. It encodes CASSSIAGALNEQFF.

The J gene is TRBJ2-1, the V gene TRBV5-1; D is unresolved. The V end lost 7 bases, the J end lost 5 bases, and 7 bases lay between the germline ends. CDR1 is SGHRS, CDR2 YFSETQ, per germline. There are 11 residues in the CDR3. Here the CDR3 reads CASGTNNEQFF. CDR3 DNA: TGCGCCAGCGGAACTAACAATGAGCAGTTCTTC.

This chain uses TRBV29-1 with TRBJ2-4; TRBD1 might be the D (6 bases). Trimming removed 5 bases from V and 7 bases from J, with 12 bases in between. The CDR3 is 12 amino acids. Germline V lookup: CDR1 SQVTM, CDR2 ANQGSEA. Written as DNA, the CDR3 is TGCAGCGTTAGAGCAGGGGTTAACATTCAGTACTTC. Translation gives CSVRAGVNIQYF.

The chain carries TRBV25-1 and TRBJ2-3; TRBD2 aligns across 10 bases. The V gene's germline CDR1 is MGHDK and CDR2 SYGVNS. The CDR3 covers 15 residues. The J segment lost 5 bases and the V segment lost 3 bases, leaving 5 bases of the junction unmatched. Written as DNA, the CDR3 is TGTGCCAGCAGTGATTCGCTAGCGGGGGTAGATACGCAGTATTTT. This codes for CASSDSLAGVDTQYF.

The chain couples TRBV6-5 to TRBJ2-3; D possibly corresponds to TRBD2 (6 bases). Trimming took off 2 bases at V and 0 bases at J, with 9 bases between the two ends. The CDR3 is made up of 15 amino acids. CDR1 and CDR2 from the germline V gene are MNHEY and SVGAGI. This CDR3 reads CASSYRGTSTDTQYF. The CDR3 nucleotides are TGTGCCAGCAGTTACCGCGGGACTAGCACAGATACGCAGTATTTT.

This chain joins TRBV2 and TRBJ2-1; 12 bases are shared with TRBD2. Germline values: CDR1 SNHLY, CDR2 FYNNEI. V lost 7 bases, J lost 7 bases, and 8 bases stayed unmatched. CDR3 size: 15 residues. The CDR3 DNA sequence: TGTGCCAGCAAGGCGACTAGCGGGAGAGTTAATGAGCAGTTCTTC. Its protein is CASKATSGRVNEQFF.

This clone was observed a few times. The rearrangement uses TRBV5-4 and TRBJ2-3, with TRBD2 as a possible D gene (7 bases). Germline loops: CDR1 SGHNT, CDR2 YYREEE (reference sequence). The CDR3 is 16 residues long. The germline V and J ends were trimmed by 4 bases and 0 bases, with 15 bases remaining between them. The CDR3 reads CASSPSGGASTDTQYF. The CDR3 bases are TGTGCCAGCAGCCCCTCTGGGGGGGCAAGCACAGATACGCAGTATTTT.

The chain combines TRBV6-6 with TRBJ2-7, with 8 positions matching TRBD1. CDR3 length equals 15 residues. J lost 2 bases, V lost 5 bases, and 8 bases had no gene match. Germline CDR1 MNHNY, CDR2 SVGAGI (reference sequence). The CDR3 protein is CASSPGQGRTYEQYF. The DNA for the CDR3 is TGTGCCAGCAGTCCAGGACAGGGAAGGACCTACGAGCAGTACTTC.

J is TRBJ2-7 and V is TRBV30; D remains ambiguous. The J call may be incorrect, as the DNA end agrees better with TRBJ2-5. The CDR3 is 12 residues long. CDR1 and CDR2 (germline): GTSNPN, SVGIG (reference sequence). CDR3 coding DNA: TGTGCCTGGAGTCCCGCCGGAGAGACCCAGTACTTC. Amino acids: CAWSPAGETQYF.

V usage is TRBV5-6 and J usage is TRBJ2-1; 10 nucleotides align to TRBD2. After removal of 4 bases from V and 0 bases from J, the junction contained 10 bases not matched to a gene. The CDR3 has 18 amino acids. Germline CDR1 is SGHDT and CDR2 is YYEEEE. The chain's CDR3 is CASSHASGGVSSYNEQFF. The CDR3 bases are TGTGCCAGCAGCCACGCTAGCGGGGGCGTCTCCTCCTACAATGAGCAGTTCTTC.

The chain joins TRBV30 to TRBJ2-4; no firm D call. The CDR3 runs to 15 residues. V lost 2 bases and J lost 2, with 13 bases in between. CDR1 and CDR2 (germline): GTSNPN, SVGIG (reference sequence). This CDR3 is CAWSSFTSPKNIQYF. CDR3 DNA sequence: TGTGCCTGGAGTTCCTTCACCTCCCCCAAAAACATTCAGTACTTC.

This clone was detected only a few times. The chain recombines TRBV19 with TRBJ1-5; a weak D match, TRBD1 (6 bases). Germline V gives CDR1 LNHDA, CDR2 SQIVND (reference sequence). This CDR3 comprises 15 residues. Trimming removed 7 bases at V and 2 bases at J, with 15 bases between. CDR3 in DNA: TGTGCCAGTACCTCAGTCGCAGGGGGCAATCAGCCCCAGCATTTT. Translation: CASTSVAGGNQPQHF.

This rearrangement joins TRBV9 to TRBJ2-5; 12 bases map to TRBD2. The V segment lost 0 bases and the J segment 1 base; nucleotides outside the gene matches: 7. The CDR3 extends over 18 amino acids. Germline V lookup: CDR1 SGDLS, CDR2 YYNGEE. The CDR3 sequence: CASSVGLTSGSIQETQYF. Here the CDR3 DNA reads TGTGCCAGCAGCGTAGGTCTGACTAGCGGGAGTATCCAAGAGACCCAGTACTTC.

The chain recombines TRBV18 with TRBJ1-5; D gene ambiguous. The CDR3 length is 13 residues. CDR1 is KGHSH and CDR2 is LQKENI in the germline V gene. V lost 6 bases, J lost 3 bases, and 9 bases lay in between. DNA of the CDR3: TGTGCCAGCTCCCGGTTGGCCAATCAGCCCCAGCATTTT. It translates to CASSRLANQPQHF.